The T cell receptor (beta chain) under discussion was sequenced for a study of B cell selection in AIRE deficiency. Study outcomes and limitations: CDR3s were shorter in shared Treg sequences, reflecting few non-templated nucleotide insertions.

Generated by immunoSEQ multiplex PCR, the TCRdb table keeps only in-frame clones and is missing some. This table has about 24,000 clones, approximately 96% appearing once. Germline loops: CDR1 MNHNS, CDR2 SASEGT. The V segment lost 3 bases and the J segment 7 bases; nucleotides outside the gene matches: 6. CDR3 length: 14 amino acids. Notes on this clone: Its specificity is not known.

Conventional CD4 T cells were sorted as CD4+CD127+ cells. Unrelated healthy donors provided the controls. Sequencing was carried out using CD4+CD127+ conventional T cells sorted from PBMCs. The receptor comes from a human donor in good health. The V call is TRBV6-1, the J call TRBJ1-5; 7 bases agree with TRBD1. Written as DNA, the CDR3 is TGTGCCAGCAGTGATAACAGGGGAAACCAGCCCCAGCATTTT. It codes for CASSDNRGNQPQHF.